The clone carrying this T cell receptor beta chain has a handful of counts. Its target is not known. Clones were read by immunoSEQ multiplex PCR, and TCRdb kept only the in-frame ones, dropping some. The data show several thousand clones, around half seen once. These data belong to a study of siplizumab effects on memory and regulatory T cells. Study at large: Paired mixed lymphocyte reactions compared siplizumab approximately 0.94 ug/mL against no drug.

This CDR3 region has 15 residues. CDR1 and CDR2 (germline): SGHVS, FNYEAQ. With V trimmed by 6 bases and J by 4 bases, 8 bases remained unmatched. Findings and limits, study-wide: There appeared to be greater diversity in naive T cells than in memory cells, and naive T cells seemed major contributors to the alloresponse. The authors could not assign a naive or memory phenotype to roughly 75-97% of proliferating CD4+ or CD8+ clones.

The authors kept the mixed lymphocyte reaction cells in coculture at 37°C for approximately 6 days. The receptor was isolated from a human donor in good health; the cells came from an allogeneic mixed lymphocyte reaction. Some clones in this sample may be carry-over from other donors' samples. The J gene is TRBJ1-3, the V gene TRBV7-6; TRBD1 matches at 8 bases. The sequenced sample consisted of CFSE-low (dividing) CD8+ T cells sorted from an allogeneic mixed lymphocyte reaction. The CDR3 reads CASRPGQETGNTIYF. The CDR3 nucleotides are TGTGCCAGCAGACCGGGACAGGAAACCGGAAACACCATATATTTT.